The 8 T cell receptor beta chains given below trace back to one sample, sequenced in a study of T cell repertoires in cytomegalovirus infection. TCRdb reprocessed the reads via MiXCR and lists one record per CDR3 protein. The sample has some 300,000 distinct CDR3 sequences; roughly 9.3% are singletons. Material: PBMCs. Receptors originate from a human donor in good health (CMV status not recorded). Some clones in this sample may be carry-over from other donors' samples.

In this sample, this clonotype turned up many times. The CDR3 loop is CASSLAIMGPGAYGYTF. CDR3 in DNA: TGTGCCAGCAGCTTAGCGATAATGGGGCCCGGGGCTTATGGCTACACCTTC. V usage is TRBV7-2 and J usage is TRBJ1-2, with D perhaps TRBD1 (5 bases). The CDR3 contains 17 residues. V lost 0 bases and J 5 bases, leaving 19 bases between the germline ends. Per the germline V gene, CDR1 is SGHTA and CDR2 is FQGNSA.

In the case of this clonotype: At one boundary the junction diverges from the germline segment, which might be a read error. The CDR3 coding sequence is TGCAGCGTTGTTACAGTCTATGGCGACACCTTC. This encodes CSVVTVYGDTF. J is TRBJ1-2 and V is TRBV29-1, with unresolved D. The CDR3 loop spans 11 amino acids. CDR1 is SQVTM, CDR2 ANQGSEA, per germline. The full variable domain, completed using reference TRBV29-1 and TRBJ1-2, is SAVISQKPSRDICQRGTSLTIQCQVDSQVTMMFWYRQQPGQSLTLIATANQGSEATYESGFVIDKFPISRPNLTFSTLTVSNMSPEDSSIYLCSVVTVYGDTFGSGTRLTVV.

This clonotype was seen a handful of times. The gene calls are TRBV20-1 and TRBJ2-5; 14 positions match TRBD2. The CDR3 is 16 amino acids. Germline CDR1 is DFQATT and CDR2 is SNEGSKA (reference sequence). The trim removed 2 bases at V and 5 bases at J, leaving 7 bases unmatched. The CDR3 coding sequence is TGCAGTGCTAGAATGACTAGCGGGGGGGCTAGGGAGACCCAGTACTTC. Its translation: CSARMTSGGARETQYF.

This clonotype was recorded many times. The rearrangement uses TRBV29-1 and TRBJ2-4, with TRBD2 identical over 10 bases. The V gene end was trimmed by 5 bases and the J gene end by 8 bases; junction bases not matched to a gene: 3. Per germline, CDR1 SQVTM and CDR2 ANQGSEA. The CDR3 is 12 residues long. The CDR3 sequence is CSVTSGVDIQYF. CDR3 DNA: TGCAGCGTTACTAGCGGGGTCGACATTCAGTACTTC.

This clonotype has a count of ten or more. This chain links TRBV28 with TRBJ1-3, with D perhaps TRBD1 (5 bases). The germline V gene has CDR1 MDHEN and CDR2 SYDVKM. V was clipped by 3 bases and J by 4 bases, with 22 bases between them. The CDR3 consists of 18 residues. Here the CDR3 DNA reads TGTGCCAGCAGTTTGGGGCCCTCGGGCGGGCGTGCCGGAAACACCATATATTTT. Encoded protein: CASSLGPSGGRAGNTIYF.

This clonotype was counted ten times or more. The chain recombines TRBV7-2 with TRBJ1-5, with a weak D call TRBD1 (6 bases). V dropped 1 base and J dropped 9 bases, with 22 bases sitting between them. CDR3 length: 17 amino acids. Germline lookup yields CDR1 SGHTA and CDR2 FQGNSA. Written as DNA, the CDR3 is TGTGCCAGCAGCTTAGTGGGGGCGTTGGCCGGTGCATGGCCCCAGCATTTT. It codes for CASSLVGALAGAWPQHF. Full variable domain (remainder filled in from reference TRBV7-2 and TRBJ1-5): GAGVSQSPSNKVTEKGKDVELRCDPISGHTALYWYRQSLGQGLEFLIYFQGNSAPDKSGLPSDRFSAERTGGSVSTLTIQRTQQEDSAVYLCASSLVGALAGAWPQHFGDGTRLSIL.

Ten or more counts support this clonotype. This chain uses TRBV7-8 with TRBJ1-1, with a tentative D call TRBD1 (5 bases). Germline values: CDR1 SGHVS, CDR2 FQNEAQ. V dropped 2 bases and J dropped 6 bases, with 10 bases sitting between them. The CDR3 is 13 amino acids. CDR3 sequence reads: CASSLSEGSEAFF. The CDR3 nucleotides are TGTGCCAGCAGCTTAAGTGAGGGGTCTGAAGCTTTCTTT.

CDR3 residues: CASSDFRLAGGNIQYF. CDR3 sequence (DNA): TGTGCCAGCAGTGATTTCCGACTAGCGGGGGGAAACATTCAGTACTTC. The rearrangement joins TRBV25-1 to TRBJ2-4, with 13 bases fitting TRBD2. The V gene's germline CDR1 is MGHDK and CDR2 SYGVNS. The trim removed 3 bases at V and 6 bases at J, leaving 5 bases unmatched. This CDR3 spans 16 amino acids.